Shown below are 16 T cell receptor beta chains from a single sample sequenced in a study of OX40 agonist ivuxolimab in advanced cancers. Here immunoSEQ multiplex PCR was the method, and the copy in TCRdb shows in-frame clones only, minus some. This sample has about 83,000 clones; about 89% occur once, and the top ten carry roughly 8.7%. The specimen was CD4+ or CD8+ T cells sorted from blood, collected in a trial of the OX40 agonist ivuxolimab. All receptors come from an adult with an advanced solid tumor such as melanoma, head and neck, liver or kidney cancer.

This chain uses TRBV19 with TRBJ2-7; perhaps TRBD1 as D (6 bases). With 4 bases removed from V and 1 base from J, the gap between germline ends came to 8 bases. The CDR3 is made up of 13 amino acids. Germline V CDR1 and CDR2: LNHDA, SQIVND (reference sequence). The CDR3 nucleotides read TGTGCCAGTAGTACGGGACATTCCTACGAGCAGTACTTC. This gives the protein CASSTGHSYEQYF.

The rearrangement joins TRBV10-3 to TRBJ2-3; no firm D call. The V and J ends lost 5 bases and 6 bases respectively, with 9 bases between them. CDR1 is ENHRY, CDR2 SYGVKD, per germline. There are 12 residues in the CDR3. The CDR3 here is CAISTPVDTQYF. CDR3 DNA sequence: TGTGCCATCAGTACCCCTGTCGATACGCAGTATTTT.

The CDR3 nucleotides are TGTGCCAGCTCACGGCCCGGCAATCAGCCCCAGCATTTT. Its translation: CASSRPGNQPQHF. The chain uses TRBV18 and TRBJ1-5; D is ambiguous. The V and J ends lost 4 bases and 2 bases respectively, with 6 bases between them. The CDR3 extends over 13 amino acids. Germline V gene lookup returns CDR1 KGHSH and CDR2 LQKENI.

The chain joins TRBV6-5 to TRBJ1-5; 8 bases are shared with TRBD1. The CDR3 contains 15 residues. The junction had 5 bases not matched to a gene; V was cut back by 3 bases and J by 4 bases. Germline V lookup: CDR1 MNHEY, CDR2 SVGAGI. The CDR3 region has the DNA TGTGCCAGCAGTTATGGGACAGGAGAAAATCAGCCCCAGCATTTT. It yields the protein CASSYGTGENQPQHF.

The chain couples TRBV7-2 to TRBJ2-1, with D maybe TRBD2 (5 bases). The CDR3 runs to 17 residues. The germline V gene has CDR1 SGHTA and CDR2 FQGNSA. Trimming took off 1 base at V and 2 bases at J, with 15 bases between the two ends. The CDR3 protein is CASSLGYRGPPYNEQFF. CDR3 sequence (DNA): TGTGCCAGCAGCTTAGGGTATCGAGGGCCCCCCTACAATGAGCAGTTCTTC.

V is TRBV2 and J is TRBJ2-1; D is tentatively TRBD1 or TRBD2 (5 bases each). The CDR3 covers 15 residues. Deletions cut 7 bases from V and 0 bases from J, with 13 bases between. Germline lookup yields CDR1 SNHLY and CDR2 FYNNEI. CDR3 sequence: CASNRGPSSYNEQFF. CDR3 nucleotides: TGTGCCAGCAATCGGGGCCCGAGCTCCTACAATGAGCAGTTCTTC. The variable domain in full, with the rest retrieved from reference TRBV2 and TRBJ2-1, is EPEVTQTPSHQVTQMGQEVILRCVPISNHLYFYWYRQILGQKVEFLVSFYNNEISEKSEIFDDQFSVERPDGSNFTLKIRSTKLEDSAMYFCASNRGPSSYNEQFFGPGTRLTVL.

This chain uses TRBV7-6 with TRBJ2-1, with 9 bases identical to TRBD2. CDR1 is SGHVS and CDR2 is FNYEAQ in the germline V gene. The CDR3 contains 15 residues. With V trimmed by 5 bases and J by 4 bases, 6 bases remained unmatched. The CDR3 loop is CASSPRLAVYNEQFF. CDR3 nucleotide sequence: TGTGCCAGCAGCCCCCGACTAGCGGTATACAATGAGCAGTTCTTC.

The chain links TRBV6-6 to TRBJ1-5; 7 bases match TRBD1. The CDR3 runs 16 residues. The germline gives CDR1 MNHNY, CDR2 SVGAGI (reference sequence). Unmatched junction bases numbered 6, after V lost 4 bases and J lost 0 bases. The CDR3 region is CASSFDTGDSNQPQHF. For the CDR3, the DNA is TGTGCCAGCAGTTTTGACACAGGGGATAGCAATCAGCCCCAGCATTTT.

The genes are TRBV6-6 and TRBJ2-7; possibly TRBD2 for D (6 bases). The CDR3 has 14 amino acids. V dropped 2 bases and J dropped 4 bases, with 12 bases sitting between them. Germline V CDR1 and CDR2: MNHNY, SVGAGI (reference sequence). CDR3 sequence: CASSYGRAGYEQYF. The CDR3, as DNA: TGTGCCAGCAGTTACGGGCGAGCGGGTTACGAGCAGTACTTC.

The V and J genes are TRBV4-1 and TRBJ2-3; D unresolved. Trimming took 2 bases from V and 3 from J, leaving 9 bases between them. In germline, CDR1 is MGHRA, CDR2 YSYEKL. This CDR3 comprises 14 residues. CDR3: CASSQPDLTDTQYF. CDR3 in DNA: TGCGCCAGCAGCCAACCGGACCTTACAGATACGCAGTATTTT.

The J gene is TRBJ2-1, the V gene TRBV4-3; the D gene is possibly TRBD2 (7 bases). The V gene's germline CDR1 is LGHNA and CDR2 YSLEER. This CDR3 spans 15 amino acids. V was clipped by 4 bases and J by 8 bases, with 18 bases between them. The CDR3 DNA reads TGCGCCAGCAGCCCCGGCCCGTCGGGGGGCCATGAGCAGTTCTTC. Its protein is CASSPGPSGGHEQFF.

J is TRBJ2-3 and V is TRBV7-9; D not resolved. V lost 5 bases and J lost 6, with 18 bases in between. This CDR3 region has 15 residues. Germline V gives CDR1 SEHNR, CDR2 FQNEAQ (reference sequence). The chain's CDR3 is CASSPPSVGSDTQYF. The CDR3 bases are TGTGCCAGCAGCCCCCCCTCCGTGGGCAGTGATACGCAGTATTTT.

This chain joins TRBV9 and TRBJ2-1; possibly TRBD2 for D (6 bases). This CDR3 is 15 amino acids long. Germline V CDR1 and CDR2: SGDLS, YYNGEE. V dropped 1 base and J dropped 4 bases, with 12 bases sitting between them. For the CDR3, the DNA is TGTGCCAGCAGCGTATTTAGCGGACCTTACAATGAGCAGTTCTTC. Translated, it gives CASSVFSGPYNEQFF. Drawing the rest from reference TRBV9 and TRBJ2-1, the complete variable domain is DSGVTQTPKHLITATGQRVTLRCSPRSGDLSVYWYQQSLDQGLQFLIQYYNGEERAKGNILERFSAQQFPDLHSELNLSSLELGDSALYFCASSVFSGPYNEQFFGPGTRLTVL.

This clone has more than one count but fewer than ten. The V call is TRBV30, the J call TRBJ1-5; D possibly corresponds to TRBD1 (6 bases). Germline V gene data show CDR1 as GTSNPN and CDR2 as SVGIG (reference sequence). V was cut by 2 bases and J by 1 base, with 9 bases left in between. The CDR3 extends over 14 amino acids. The CDR3: CAWSKGQSNQPQHF. The CDR3 nucleotides read TGTGCCTGGAGTAAAGGACAGAGCAATCAGCCCCAGCATTTT.

The V call is TRBV2, the J call TRBJ1-5, with 7 bases lining up with TRBD1. The V gene's germline CDR1 is SNHLY and CDR2 FYNNEI. The J segment lost 6 bases and the V segment lost 3 bases, leaving 8 bases of the junction unmatched. The CDR3 contains 15 residues. The chain's CDR3 is CASSDDRVERQPQHF. CDR3 bases: TGTGCCAGCAGTGATGACAGGGTGGAGCGTCAGCCCCAGCATTTT.

This chain uses TRBV6-6 with TRBJ2-7, with D perhaps matching TRBD2 (7 bases). This CDR3 is built from 14 residues. Germline V gene sequence: CDR1 MNHNY, CDR2 SVGAGI (reference sequence). V was trimmed by 2 bases and J by 6 bases, leaving 14 bases between them. CDR3 amino acids: CASSYGGGRIEQYF. For the CDR3, the DNA is TGTGCCAGCAGTTACGGGGGGGGGCGTATCGAGCAGTACTTC.